The TCR beta chain described here comes from a study of blood T cell repertoires in COVID-19. The CDR3 contains 15 residues. Trimming took off 7 bases at V and 2 bases at J, with 17 bases between the two ends. From germline, CDR1 is LNHDA and CDR2 SQIVND (reference sequence). Here immunoSEQ multiplex PCR was the method, and the copy in TCRdb shows in-frame clones only, minus some. Of approximately 200,000 clones in the sample, 70% to 90% were seen once. The J gene is TRBJ1-1, the V gene TRBV19; TRBD1 is a possible D gene (5 bases). Specimen: PBMCs or T cells enriched from blood (not recorded which). The receptor's source is a woman in her twenties or thirties who had been exposed to COVID-19. As DNA, the CDR3 is TGTGCCAGTACCCTTGGGGGGGGATCAAACACTGAAGCTTTCTTT. It yields the protein CASTLGGGSNTEAFF.